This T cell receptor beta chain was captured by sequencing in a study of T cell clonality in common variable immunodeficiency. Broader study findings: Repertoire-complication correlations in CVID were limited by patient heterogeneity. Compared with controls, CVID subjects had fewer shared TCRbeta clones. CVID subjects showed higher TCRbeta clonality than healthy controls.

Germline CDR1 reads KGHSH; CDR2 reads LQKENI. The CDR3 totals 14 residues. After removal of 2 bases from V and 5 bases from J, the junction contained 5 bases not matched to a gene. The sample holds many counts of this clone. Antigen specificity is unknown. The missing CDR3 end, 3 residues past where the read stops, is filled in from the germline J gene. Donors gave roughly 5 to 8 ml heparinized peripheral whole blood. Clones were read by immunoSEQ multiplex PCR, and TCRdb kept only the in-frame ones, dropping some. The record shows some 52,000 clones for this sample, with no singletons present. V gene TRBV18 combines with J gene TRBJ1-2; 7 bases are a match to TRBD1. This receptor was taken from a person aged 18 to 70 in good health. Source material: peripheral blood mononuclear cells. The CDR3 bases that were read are TGTGCCAGCTCACCAGGACAGGCGAGTTATGGC. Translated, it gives CASSPGQASYG. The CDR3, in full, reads CASSPGQASYGYTF.